A single sample gave rise to the 4 T cell receptor beta chains below, sequenced in a study of blood T cells in healthy people across ages. A J-beta primer mix and a sample-barcoded 5' primer were used in a second PCR of about 7 to 12 cycles. From the 5' RACE reads, TCRdb called clonotypes with MiXCR, one entry per CDR3 protein. The repertoire holds fewer than 950,000 distinct CDR3 sequences, approximately 35% seen once, with 10% to 15% in the top ten. Sequencing input: blood. The receptors stem from a man between 18 and 35 years old in good health.

This clonotype was observed at least ten times. The chain is built from TRBV20-1 and TRBJ2-3; 8 positions match TRBD2. This CDR3 region has 13 residues. V shed 8 bases, J shed 3 bases, and the junction held 7 bases outside the gene matches. CDR1 and CDR2 (germline): DFQATT, SNEGSKA (reference sequence). The CDR3 DNA is TGCAGTCCATCGGGGGGGCATACAGATACGCAGTATTTT. It is translated as CSPSGGHTDTQYF.

The rearrangement links TRBV9 to TRBJ2-2; D is unresolved. Per germline, CDR1 SGDLS and CDR2 YYNGEE. The CDR3 is 14 residues long. Trimming stripped 1 base from V and 4 bases from J, with 8 bases between. For the CDR3, the DNA is TGTGCCAGCAGCGTATCCGGGTTCACCGGGGAGCTGTTTTTT. This sequence encodes CASSVSGFTGELFF.

This clonotype was counted many times. The V and J genes are TRBV12-3 or TRBV12-4 and TRBJ2-1; perhaps TRBD1 as D (5 bases). CDR3 length: 13 residues. V was pared by 7 bases and J by 4 bases, with 11 bases between. CDR3 in amino acids: CASTSDRYNEQFF. CDR3 nucleotides: TGTGCCAGCACCAGCGACAGATACAATGAGCAGTTCTTC.

This clonotype was detected many times. The chain combines TRBV4-2 with TRBJ2-3, with TRBD2 as a possible D gene (5 bases). Germline CDR1 and CDR2: LGHNA and YNFKEQ. This CDR3 has 14 residues. Trimming took 1 base from V and 7 from J, leaving 12 bases between them. The CDR3 region is CASSQAPDFYTQYF. CDR3 DNA: TGTGCCAGCAGCCAAGCCCCGGACTTTTATACGCAGTATTTT.